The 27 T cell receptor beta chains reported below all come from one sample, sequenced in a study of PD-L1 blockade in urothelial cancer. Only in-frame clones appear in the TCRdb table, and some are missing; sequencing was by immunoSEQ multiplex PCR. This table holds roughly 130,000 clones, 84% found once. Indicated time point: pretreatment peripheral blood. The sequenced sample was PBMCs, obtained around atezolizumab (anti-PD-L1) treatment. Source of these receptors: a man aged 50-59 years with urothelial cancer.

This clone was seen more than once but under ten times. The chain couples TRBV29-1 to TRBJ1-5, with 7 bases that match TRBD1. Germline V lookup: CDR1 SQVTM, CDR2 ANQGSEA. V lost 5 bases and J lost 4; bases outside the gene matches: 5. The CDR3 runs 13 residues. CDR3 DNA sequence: TGCAGCGTTCGGACAGGTCTTAATCAGCCCCAGCATTTT. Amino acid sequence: CSVRTGLNQPQHF.

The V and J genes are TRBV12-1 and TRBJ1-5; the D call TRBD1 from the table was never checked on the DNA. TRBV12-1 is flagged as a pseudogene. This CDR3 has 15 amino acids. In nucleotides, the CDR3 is TGTGCCAGCAGCTTTTCGGCAGGGCTCAATCAGCCCCAGCATTTT. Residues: CASSFSAGLNQPQHF.

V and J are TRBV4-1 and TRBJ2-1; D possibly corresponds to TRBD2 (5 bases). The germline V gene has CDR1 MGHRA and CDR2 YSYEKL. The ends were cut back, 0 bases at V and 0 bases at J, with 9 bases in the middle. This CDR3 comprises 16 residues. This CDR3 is CASSQDTGFSYNEQFF. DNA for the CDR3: TGCGCCAGCAGCCAAGATACGGGGTTCTCCTACAATGAGCAGTTCTTC.

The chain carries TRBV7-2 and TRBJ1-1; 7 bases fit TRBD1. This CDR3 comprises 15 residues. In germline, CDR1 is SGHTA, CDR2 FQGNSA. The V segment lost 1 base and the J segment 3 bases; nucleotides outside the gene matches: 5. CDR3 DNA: TGTGCCAGCAGCTTAGACAGGGGATTATACACTGAAGCTTTCTTT. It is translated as CASSLDRGLYTEAFF.

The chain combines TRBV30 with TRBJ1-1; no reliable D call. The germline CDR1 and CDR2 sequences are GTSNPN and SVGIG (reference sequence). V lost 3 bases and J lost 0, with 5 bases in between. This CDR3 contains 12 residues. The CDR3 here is CAWSFLNTEAFF. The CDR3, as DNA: TGTGCCTGGAGCTTCCTGAACACTGAAGCTTTCTTT.

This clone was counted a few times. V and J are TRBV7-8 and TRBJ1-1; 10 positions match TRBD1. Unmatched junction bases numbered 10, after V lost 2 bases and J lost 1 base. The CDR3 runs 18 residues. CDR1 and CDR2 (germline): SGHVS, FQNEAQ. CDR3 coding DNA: TGTGCCAGCAGCTTATTGTCCGGGACAGGGGTAACGAACACTGAAGCTTTCTTT. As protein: CASSLLSGTGVTNTEAFF.

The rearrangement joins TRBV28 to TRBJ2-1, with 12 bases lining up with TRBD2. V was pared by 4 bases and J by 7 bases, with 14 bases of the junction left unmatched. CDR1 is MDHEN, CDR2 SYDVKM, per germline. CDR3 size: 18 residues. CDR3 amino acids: CASSSLLGLAGGLNEQFF. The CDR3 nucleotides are TGTGCCAGCAGTTCCCTACTGGGGCTAGCGGGAGGGCTTAATGAGCAGTTCTTC.

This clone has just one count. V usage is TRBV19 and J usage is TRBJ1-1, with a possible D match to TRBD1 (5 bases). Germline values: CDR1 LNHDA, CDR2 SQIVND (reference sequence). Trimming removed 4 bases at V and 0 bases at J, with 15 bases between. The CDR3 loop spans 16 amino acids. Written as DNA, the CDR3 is TGTGCCAGTAGTAACCGGGGGACCCTCATGAACACTGAAGCTTTCTTT. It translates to CASSNRGTLMNTEAFF. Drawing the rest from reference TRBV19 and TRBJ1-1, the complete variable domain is DGGITQSPKYLFRKEGQNVTLSCEQNLNHDAMYWYRQDPGQGLRLIYYSQIVNDFQKGDIAEGYSVSREKKESFPLTVTSAQKNPTAFYLCASSNRGTLMNTEAFFGQGTRLTVV.

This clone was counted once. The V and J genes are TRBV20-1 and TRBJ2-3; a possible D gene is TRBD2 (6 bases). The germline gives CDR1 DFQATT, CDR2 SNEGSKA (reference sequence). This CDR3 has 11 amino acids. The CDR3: CSYGTGDTQYF. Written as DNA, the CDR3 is TGCAGCTACGGGACTGGAGATACGCAGTATTTT.

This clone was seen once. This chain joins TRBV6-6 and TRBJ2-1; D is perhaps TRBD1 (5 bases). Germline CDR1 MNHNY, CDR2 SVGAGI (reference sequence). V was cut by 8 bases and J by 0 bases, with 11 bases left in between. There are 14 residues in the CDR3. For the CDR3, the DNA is TGTGCCAGCGGGGCGAGAAGCTCCTACAATGAGCAGTTCTTC. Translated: CASGARSSYNEQFF.

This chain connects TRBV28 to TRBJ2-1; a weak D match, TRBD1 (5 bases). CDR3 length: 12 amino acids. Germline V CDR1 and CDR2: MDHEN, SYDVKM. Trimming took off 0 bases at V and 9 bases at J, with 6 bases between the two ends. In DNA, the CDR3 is TGTGCCAGCAGTTTATGGGGGCTTGAGCAGTTCTTC. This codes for CASSLWGLEQFF.

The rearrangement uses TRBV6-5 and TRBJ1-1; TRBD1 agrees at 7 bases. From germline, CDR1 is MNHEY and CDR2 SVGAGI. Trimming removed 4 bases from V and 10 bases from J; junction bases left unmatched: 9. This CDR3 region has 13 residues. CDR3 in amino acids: CASSSLDRARAFF. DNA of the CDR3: TGTGCCAGCAGTTCCCTAGACAGGGCGAGAGCTTTCTTT.

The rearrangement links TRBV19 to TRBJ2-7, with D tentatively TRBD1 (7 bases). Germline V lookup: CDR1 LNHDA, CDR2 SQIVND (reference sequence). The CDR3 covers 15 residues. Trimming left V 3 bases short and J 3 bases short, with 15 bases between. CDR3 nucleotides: TGTGCCAGTAGTATCTCCTCAGGGGGACTCTACGAGCAGTACTTC. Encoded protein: CASSISSGGLYEQYF.

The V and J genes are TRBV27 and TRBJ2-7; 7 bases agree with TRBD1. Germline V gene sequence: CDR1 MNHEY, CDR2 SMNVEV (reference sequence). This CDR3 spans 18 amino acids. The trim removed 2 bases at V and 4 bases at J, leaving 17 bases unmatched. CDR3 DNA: TGTGCCAGCAGTTTACGCCGAGGAGTGGAAGGGGGCGCGTACGAGCAGTACTTC. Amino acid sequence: CASSLRRGVEGGAYEQYF.

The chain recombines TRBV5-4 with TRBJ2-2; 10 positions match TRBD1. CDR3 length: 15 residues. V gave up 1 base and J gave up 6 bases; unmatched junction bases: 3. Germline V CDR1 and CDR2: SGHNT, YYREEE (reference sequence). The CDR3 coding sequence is TGTGCCAGCAGCTTGTGGACAGGGGGACCCGGGGAGCTGTTTTTT. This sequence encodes CASSLWTGGPGELFF.

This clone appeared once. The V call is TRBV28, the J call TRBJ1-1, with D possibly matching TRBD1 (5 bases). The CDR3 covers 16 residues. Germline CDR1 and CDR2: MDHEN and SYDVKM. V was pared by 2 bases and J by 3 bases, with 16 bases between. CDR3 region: CASSLTAGFLYTEAFF. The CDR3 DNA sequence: TGTGCCAGCAGTTTAACGGCAGGGTTTTTGTACACTGAAGCTTTCTTT.

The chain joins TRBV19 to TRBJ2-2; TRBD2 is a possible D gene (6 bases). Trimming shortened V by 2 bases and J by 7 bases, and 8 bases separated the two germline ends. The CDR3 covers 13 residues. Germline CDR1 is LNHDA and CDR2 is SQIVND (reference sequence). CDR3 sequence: CASSIKAGGELFF. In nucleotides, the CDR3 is TGTGCCAGTAGTATAAAAGCGGGCGGGGAGCTGTTTTTT.

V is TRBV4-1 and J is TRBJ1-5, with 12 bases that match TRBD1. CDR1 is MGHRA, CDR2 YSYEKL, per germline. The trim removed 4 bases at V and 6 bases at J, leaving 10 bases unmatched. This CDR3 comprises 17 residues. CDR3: CASSPWAGQGARQPQHF. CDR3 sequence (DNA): TGCGCCAGCAGCCCGTGGGCGGGACAGGGGGCACGTCAGCCCCAGCATTTT.

The CDR3 spells CASYPLLAVIGEQYF. CDR3 coding DNA: TGTGCCAGCTACCCCCTCCTAGCGGTAATAGGCGAGCAGTACTTC. The chain is built from TRBV7-9 and TRBJ2-7, with 7 bases that match TRBD2. Germline V CDR1 and CDR2: SEHNR, FQNEAQ (reference sequence). This CDR3 is built from 15 residues. Trimming removed 8 bases from V and 6 bases from J; junction bases left unmatched: 16. The full variable domain, completed using reference TRBV7-9 and TRBJ2-7, is DTGVSQNPRHKITKRGQNVTFRCDPISEHNRLYWYRQTLGQGPEFLTYFQNEAQLEKSRLLSDRFSAERPKGSFSTLEIQRTEQGDSAMYLCASYPLLAVIGEQYFGPGTRLTVT.

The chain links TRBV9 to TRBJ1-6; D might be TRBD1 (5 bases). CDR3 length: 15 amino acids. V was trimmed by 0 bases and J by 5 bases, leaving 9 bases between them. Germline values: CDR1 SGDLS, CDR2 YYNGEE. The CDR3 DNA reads TGTGCCAGCAGCGTAGGGACAACCAATAATTCACCCCTCCACTTT. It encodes CASSVGTTNNSPLHF.

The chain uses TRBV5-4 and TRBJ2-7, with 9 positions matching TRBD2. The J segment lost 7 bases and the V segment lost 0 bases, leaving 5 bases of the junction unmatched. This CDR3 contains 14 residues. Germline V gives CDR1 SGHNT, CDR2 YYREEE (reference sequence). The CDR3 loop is CASSLGLAVGEQYF. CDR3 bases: TGTGCCAGCAGCTTGGGACTAGCGGTGGGGGAGCAGTACTTC.

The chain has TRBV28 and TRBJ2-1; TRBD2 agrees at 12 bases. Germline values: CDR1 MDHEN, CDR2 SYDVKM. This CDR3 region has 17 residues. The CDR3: CGSSLGGLAGRLSEQFF. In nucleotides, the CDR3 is TGTGGGTCAAGTTTAGGTGGACTAGCGGGGCGCCTTAGTGAGCAGTTCTTC. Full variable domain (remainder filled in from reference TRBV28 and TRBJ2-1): DVKVTQSSRYLVKRTGEKVFLECVQDMDHENMFWYRQDPGLGLRLIYFSYDVKMKEKGDIPEGYSVSREKKERFSLILESASTNQTSMYLCGSSLGGLAGRLSEQFFGPGTRLTVL.

The CDR3 sequence is CASSLHSPGTDTQYF. CDR3 nucleotides: TGCGCCAGCAGCTTGCACTCTCCCGGGACAGATACGCAGTATTTT. The chain employs TRBV5-1 and TRBJ2-3; no firm D call. Deletions cut 1 base from V and 3 bases from J, with 12 bases between. Germline loops: CDR1 SGHRS, CDR2 YFSETQ. The CDR3 length is 15 residues.

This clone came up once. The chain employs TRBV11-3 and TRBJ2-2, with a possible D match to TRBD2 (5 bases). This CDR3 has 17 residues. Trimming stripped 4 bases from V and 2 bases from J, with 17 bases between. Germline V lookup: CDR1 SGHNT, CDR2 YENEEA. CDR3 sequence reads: CASSSPGSGVNTGELFF. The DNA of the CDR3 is TGTGCCAGCAGCTCCCCGGGGAGCGGAGTCAACACCGGGGAGCTGTTTTTT.

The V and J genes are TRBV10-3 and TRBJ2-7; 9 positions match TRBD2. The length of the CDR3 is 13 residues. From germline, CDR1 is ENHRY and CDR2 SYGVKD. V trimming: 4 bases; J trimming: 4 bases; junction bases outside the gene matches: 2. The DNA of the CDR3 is TGTGCCATCAGTGCTAGCGGGGTGTACGAGCAGTACTTC. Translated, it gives CAISASGVYEQYF.

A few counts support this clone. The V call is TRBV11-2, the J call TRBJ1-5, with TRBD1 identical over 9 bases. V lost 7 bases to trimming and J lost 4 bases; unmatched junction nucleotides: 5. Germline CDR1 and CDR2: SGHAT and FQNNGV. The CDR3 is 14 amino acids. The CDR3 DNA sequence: TGTGCCAGCACCGGACAGGGGAGGAATCAGCCCCAGCATTTT. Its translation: CASTGQGRNQPQHF.

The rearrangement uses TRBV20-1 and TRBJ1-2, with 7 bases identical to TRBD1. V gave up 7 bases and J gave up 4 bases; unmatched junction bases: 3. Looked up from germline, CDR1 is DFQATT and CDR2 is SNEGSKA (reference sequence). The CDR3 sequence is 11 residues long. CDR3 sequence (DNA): TGCAGTGAAGGGACAGCCTATGGCTACACCTTC. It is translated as CSEGTAYGYTF.